The 4 T cell receptor beta chains reported below all come from one sample, sequenced in a study of OX40 agonist ivuxolimab in advanced cancers. The protocol was immunoSEQ multiplex PCR, while the TCRdb copy is restricted to in-frame clones and leaves out a portion. Of about 47,000 clones in the sample, around 84% were seen once. This specimen was CD4+ or CD8+ T cells sorted from blood, taken in a trial of the OX40 agonist ivuxolimab. The receptors were gathered from an adult with an advanced solid tumor such as melanoma, head and neck, liver or kidney cancer.

The chain links TRBV5-4 to TRBJ2-7; 7 positions match TRBD2. This CDR3 has 14 residues. The junction had 6 bases not matched to a gene; V was cut back by 4 bases and J by 2 bases. Germline CDR1 reads SGHNT; CDR2 reads YYREEE (reference sequence). The CDR3 bases are TGTGCCAGCAGCCCGGGGGGTCAGACCTACGAGCAGTACTTC. Encoded protein: CASSPGGQTYEQYF.

Points on this clone: With a much larger clone just one base away, this may be a read error. Different DNA sequences within this sample yield the same CDR3. The rearrangement links TRBV6-1 to TRBJ2-3; TRBD2 aligns across 12 bases. The CDR3 length is 15 residues. Unmatched junction bases numbered 1, after V lost 2 bases and J lost 4 bases. Germline V gene lookup returns CDR1 MNHNS and CDR2 SASEGT. The CDR3 DNA is TGTGCCAGCAGTGAACTAGCGGGGGGGCCAGATACGCAGTATTTT. Encoded protein: CASSELAGGPDTQYF.

The V call is TRBV27, the J call TRBJ2-1, with 11 bases that match TRBD2. The CDR3 is made up of 18 amino acids. V lost 2 bases, J lost 0 bases, and 6 bases stayed unmatched. The germline gives CDR1 MNHEY, CDR2 SMNVEV (reference sequence). The CDR3 coding sequence is TGTGCCAGCAGTTTACTAGCGGGAGGCCCCAGCTCCTACAATGAGCAGTTCTTC. Residues: CASSLLAGGPSSYNEQFF.

This sequence joins TRBV9 and TRBJ1-1; TRBD1 agrees at 7 bases. The V gene end was trimmed by 0 bases and the J gene end by 7 bases; junction bases not matched to a gene: 3. Germline V gene data show CDR1 as SGDLS and CDR2 as YYNGEE. This CDR3 comprises 13 residues. This CDR3 is CASSVAGQVEAFF. The CDR3 DNA sequence: TGTGCCAGCAGCGTAGCCGGACAGGTTGAAGCTTTCTTT. Based on the CDR3 plus reference TRBV9 and TRBJ1-1, the full variable domain is DSGVTQTPKHLITATGQRVTLRCSPRSGDLSVYWYQQSLDQGLQFLIQYYNGEERAKGNILERFSAQQFPDLHSELNLSSLELGDSALYFCASSVAGQVEAFFGQGTRLTVV.